Listed below are T cell receptor beta chains from one sample, sequenced in a study of Ad26.COV2.S vaccination and SARS-CoV-2 variants. The data were produced by immunoSEQ multiplex PCR, yet TCRdb's version contains in-frame clones alone and is incomplete. The table lists approximately 360,000 clones, 83% of them singletons. The sequencing here drew on peripheral blood, taken in a trial of Ad26.COV2.S vaccine versus placebo. All receptors derive from a person between 18 and 60 years old who received the Ad26.COV2.S COVID-19 vaccine or a placebo. Each CDR3 is given with its conserved first and last residue. D genes are given only for firm matches. Rows give clone size only sometimes, using once, few, many, or a class for an expanded clone.

clone size	V gene	D gene	J gene	CDR3 protein	CDR3 DNA
NA	TRBV12-3/TRBV12-4	NA	TRBJ1-6	CASGLGLNSPLHF	TGTGCCAGCGGATTAGGATTGAATTCACCCCTCCACTTT
few	TRBV6-2/TRBV6-3	TRBD2	TRBJ2-2	CASTPRLAGGPGELFF	TGTGCCAGCACCCCCAGACTAGCGGGGGGGCCCGGGGAGCTGTTTTTT
NA	TRBV7-2	NA	TRBJ2-3	CASSLAARDTQYF	TGTGCCAGCAGCTTAGCTGCTAGAGATACGCAGTATTTT
NA	TRBV18	NA	TRBJ2-5	CASSSGRIQETQYF	TGTGCCAGCTCATCGGGACGGATCCAAGAGACCCAGTACTTC
NA	TRBV5-5	NA	TRBJ2-2	CASSFHVVGTGELFF	TGTGCCAGCAGCTTCCATGTGGTAGGGACCGGGGAGCTGTTTTTT
NA	TRBV7-2	TRBD1	TRBJ1-4	CASSPRTGDEKLFF	TGTGCCAGCAGCCCCCGGACAGGGGACGAAAAACTGTTTTTT
NA	TRBV7-8	NA	TRBJ1-2	CASSLDHYGYTF	TGTGCCAGCAGCTTAGACCACTATGGCTACACCTTC
NA	TRBV7-9	NA	TRBJ2-7	CASSGHDEQYF	TGTGCCAGCAGCGGGCACGACGAGCAGTACTTC
NA	TRBV9	TRBD1	TRBJ2-7	CASSPTGTGGDEQYF	TGTGCCAGCAGCCCTACCGGGACAGGGGGCGACGAGCAGTACTTC
NA	TRBV20-1	TRBD2	TRBJ2-1	CSASSGGVRNEQFF	TGCAGTGCTAGTTCTGGGGGGGTTCGGAATGAGCAGTTCTTC
NA	TRBV6-2/TRBV6-3	NA	TRBJ1-1	CASSYSIIRRGTNTEAFF	TGTGCCAGCAGTTACTCGATTATAAGGAGGGGAACGAACACTGAAGCTTTCTTT
NA	TRBV3-1/TRBV3-2	NA	TRBJ1-3	CASSRGGSSGNTIYF	TGTGCCAGCAGCCGGGGAGGGAGCTCTGGAAACACCATATATTTT
NA	TRBV20-1	NA	TRBJ2-5	CSAPHRETQYF	TGCAGTGCCCCGCACCGGGAGACCCAGTACTTC
NA	TRBV5-4	NA	TRBJ2-3	CASSRPGPVGRTDTQYF	TGTGCCAGCAGCCGCCCCGGGCCGGTCGGTCGCACAGATACGCAGTATTTT
NA	TRBV12-3/TRBV12-4	NA	TRBJ1-4	CASSLGQKLFF	TGTGCCAGCAGTTTAGGGCAGAAACTGTTTTTT
NA	TRBV27	NA	TRBJ1-6	CASSLRQSSYNSPLHF	TGTGCCAGCAGTTTAAGACAGAGCTCCTATAATTCACCCCTCCACTTT
NA	TRBV19	NA	TRBJ1-1	CASSIDGEDTEAFF	TGTGCCAGTAGTATCGATGGGGAGGACACTGAAGCTTTCTTT
NA	TRBV7-3	NA	TRBJ1-2	CASSLEQVYGYTF	TGTGCCAGCAGCTTGGAACAGGTCTATGGCTACACCTTC
NA	TRBV11-1	NA	TRBJ2-7	CASSSSDSYEQYF	TGTGCCAGCAGCTCTTCGGACAGCTACGAGCAGTACTTC
NA	TRBV5-6	NA	TRBJ2-7	CASSATGGRSHEQYF	TGTGCCAGCAGCGCTACTGGGGGCCGGTCCCACGAGCAGTACTTC
NA	TRBV18	NA	TRBJ1-2	CASSPRVLVYGYTF	TGTGCCAGCTCACCACGGGTGTTAGTCTATGGCTACACCTTC
few	TRBV6-2/TRBV6-3	TRBD1	TRBJ1-1	CASSYRGTGSPEAFF	TGTGCCAGCAGTTACCGTGGGACAGGGTCTCCTGAAGCTTTCTTT
NA	TRBV20-1	NA	TRBJ2-3	CSATTGNTQYF	TGCAGTGCTACAACGGGTAATACGCAGTATTTT
NA	TRBV19	NA	TRBJ1-4	CASSMWGQANEKLFF	TGTGCCAGTAGTATGTGGGGTCAGGCTAATGAAAAACTGTTTTTT
NA	TRBV6-2/TRBV6-3	NA	TRBJ2-5	CASSSRRYQETQYF	TGTGCCAGCAGCTCTCGACGTTACCAAGAGACCCAGTACTTC
NA	TRBV7-9	TRBD2	TRBJ2-1	CASSPGRTSGRVLRNEQFF	TGTGCCAGCAGCCCCGGGCGGACTAGCGGGAGAGTTTTGCGGAATGAGCAGTTCTTC
NA	TRBV11-1	NA	TRBJ1-1	CASSSLGTEAFF	TGTGCCAGCAGCTCCCTAGGCACTGAAGCTTTCTTT
NA	TRBV21-1	NA	TRBJ2-5	CASSKASARGETQYF	TGTGCCAGCAGCAAGGCTAGCGCCAGGGGAGAGACCCAGTACTTC
few	TRBV5-6	NA	TRBJ1-5	CASSPLPDVCLRPQHF	TGTGCCAGCAGCCCACTTCCGGACGTATGCCTGAGGCCCCAGCATTTT
few	TRBV6-6	TRBD1	TRBJ1-2	CASSKDRGYGYTF	TGTGCCAGCAGCAAGGACAGGGGGTATGGCTACACCTTC
NA	TRBV6-5	TRBD1	TRBJ1-4	CASSRDRLNEKLFF	TGTGCCAGCAGTCGGGACAGGCTTAATGAAAAACTGTTTTTT
NA	TRBV6-5	NA	TRBJ2-7	CASSPGVPYYEQYF	TGTGCCAGCAGTCCGGGGGTGCCCTACTACGAGCAGTACTTC
NA	TRBV7-5	NA	TRBJ2-3	CAKYGGSSTDTQYF	TGTGCCAAATACGGGGGATCTAGCACAGATACGCAGTATTTT
NA	TRBV5-4	NA	TRBJ1-3	CASSSEGWRNTIYF	TGTGCCAGCAGCTCGGAAGGGTGGCGCAACACCATATATTTT
NA	TRBV2	NA	TRBJ2-3	CASSEGYEGADTQYF	TGTGCCAGCAGCGAGGGGTACGAGGGGGCAGATACGCAGTATTTT
NA	TRBV6-5	NA	TRBJ2-7	CASSYSAPSDEQYF	TGTGCCAGCAGTTACTCGGCACCTTCAGACGAGCAGTACTTC
many	TRBV18	NA	TRBJ1-2	CASSPGSVGYTF	TGTGCCAGCTCACCAGGGTCCGTTGGCTACACCTTC